The 19 T cell receptor beta chains in this list originate from one sample, sequenced in a study of tumor and adjacent non-tumor tissue in lung cancer. No cell sorting was done before RNA was extracted from the tissue. The normal lung tissue was taken more than 3 cm from the tumor edge. A modified ARM-PCR protocol with three rounds of nested PCR amplified TCRbeta. A single record per CDR3 protein comes from TCRdb applying MiXCR to the multiplex PCR reads. The table shows about 80,000 distinct CDR3 sequences, with approximately 80% occurring only once. Sequencing used distant non-tumor lung tissue. Receptor source: a man aged 55 to 70 with non-small cell lung cancer.

To note about this clonotype: One junction end disagrees with the germline gene, perhaps due to a read error. This chain joins TRBV12-3 or TRBV12-4 and TRBJ1-5, with 7 bases that match TRBD1. This CDR3 region has 14 residues. CDR3 sequence: CVSRTTGEYQPQHF. The CDR3 DNA follows: TGTGTCAGCAGAACAACAGGGGAATATCAGCCCCAGCATTTT.

Notes on this clonotype: An end of the junction does not agree with germline; a read error may underlie this. This chain links TRBV11-3 with TRBJ1-1; 8 nucleotides align to TRBD1. Germline V CDR1 and CDR2: SGHNT, YENEEA. The CDR3 totals 16 residues. The CDR3 DNA is TGTGTCAGCATCTTAGGCCGGGACAGGCTGGGCTACCAAGCTTTCTTT. Amino acid sequence: CVSILGRDRLGYQAFF.

Remarks on this clonotype: A much larger clone lies one base from this, so it may be a read error. The V call is TRBV30, the J call TRBJ2-7; TRBD1 matches at 7 bases. Trimming at V came to 3 bases and at J to 3 bases, leaving 5 bases not matched to a gene. The CDR3 has 13 residues. Germline CDR1 reads GTSNPN; CDR2 reads SVGIG (reference sequence). This CDR3 is CAWRRQGVYEQYF. CDR3 DNA: TGTGCCTGGAGGAGACAGGGAGTCTACGAGCAGTACTTC.

The CDR3 bases are TGTGCCAGCAGCCATCTCCGATCACGCGAGGGCCTCCGGGGGAGGAACAATGAGCAGTACTTC. Residues: CASSHLRSREGLRGRNNEQYF. The chain links TRBV4-2 to TRBJ2-1; a possible D gene is TRBD2 (6 bases). The J call may be incorrect, as the DNA end agrees better with TRBJ2-7. The CDR3 has 21 amino acids. From germline, CDR1 is LGHNA and CDR2 YNFKEQ.

Regarding this clonotype: Here the CDR3 omits its conserved ending phenylalanine or tryptophan, so a read error is the likely source. The chain employs TRBV5-4 and TRBJ1-1; 7 bases are a match to TRBD1. The CDR3 runs to 17 residues. CDR1 SGHNT and CDR2 YYREEE come from the germline V gene (reference sequence). The CDR3 bases are TGTGCCCGCAGTGCCGGTCGACAGGGACGAGGCGACACTGAAGCTTTCTAT. It specifies CARSAGRQGRGDTEAFY.

This clonotype was recorded many times. The rearrangement uses TRBV6-1 and TRBJ2-7; D possibly uses TRBD1 or TRBD2 (5 bases each). The CDR3 contains 15 residues. With 4 bases removed from V and 1 base from J, the gap between germline ends came to 14 bases. CDR1 is MNHNS, CDR2 SASEGT, per germline. The CDR3 loop reads CASSGEGSASYEQYF. For the CDR3, the DNA is TGTGCCAGCAGTGGTGAGGGGTCCGCTTCCTACGAGCAGTACTTC.

About this clonotype itself: A clone one base away is much larger, so this may be a read error. The chain carries TRBV5-4 and TRBJ1-6; perhaps TRBD1 as D (6 bases). The CDR3 covers 14 residues. Germline values: CDR1 SGHNT, CDR2 YYREEE (reference sequence). CDR3 nucleotides: TGTGCCAGCTCTCCCAGGGGAGATGGTTCACCCCTCTACTTT. Translated: CASSPRGDGSPLYF.

Notes on this clonotype: Given the absence of the conserved phenylalanine or tryptophan at the CDR3 end, a read error is likely. The chain has TRBV20-1 and TRBJ2-7; D unresolved. CDR3 length: 12 residues. The germline gives CDR1 DFQATT, CDR2 SNEGSKA (reference sequence). The CDR3 is CIASAITYEQYI. The CDR3 DNA reads TGCATTGCTAGTGCGATCACCTACGAGCAGTACATC.

Turning to this clonotype: The CDR3 end shows no conserved phenylalanine or tryptophan, and so a read error is likely. The DNA is omitted, as the CDR3 cannot be located on it reliably, and the CDR3 follows TCRdb's listing. V usage is TRBV6-5 and J usage is TRBJ2-6; the DNA was not compared with TRBD1, the D call given in the table. Germline V gene sequence: CDR1 MNHEY, CDR2 SVGAGI. Counting both end residues, the CDR3 totals 17 amino acids. This CDR3 is CASSLTGASSGANVMTI.

For this clonotype: One base away lies a much larger clone, so this may be a sequencing read error. The chain uses TRBV5-1 and TRBJ1-1, with TRBD1 as a possible D gene (5 bases). From germline, CDR1 is SGHRS and CDR2 YFSETQ. There are 14 residues in the CDR3. Here the CDR3 reads CASNLVRGGTEAFF. CDR3 bases: TGCGCCAGCAACTTGGTTAGGGGCGGCACTGAAGCTTTCTTT.

Only a few counts were recorded for this clonotype. One end of the junction fails to match germline, which may point to a read error. This chain connects TRBV24-1 to TRBJ1-5; D is unclear. Germline CDR1 is KGHDR and CDR2 is SFDVKD. This CDR3 region has 14 residues. DNA of the CDR3: TGTGTCACCAGTGAAGGTTCTAGCAATCAGCCCCAACATTTT. Protein: CVTSEGSSNQPQHF.

A remark on this clonotype: One junction end does not reproduce the germline sequence, and a read error may be involved. The gene calls are TRBV6-2 or TRBV6-3 and TRBJ1-5; perhaps TRBD1 as D (6 bases). The germline V gene encodes CDR1 MNHEY and CDR2 SVGEGT. This CDR3 contains 14 residues. CDR3 loop: CVSRAYREYQPQHF. The CDR3 DNA reads as TGTGTCAGCAGAGCGTACAGGGAATACCAGCCCCAGCATTTT.

Of note for this clonotype: An end of the junction does not agree with germline; a read error may underlie this. The J gene is TRBJ1-2, the V gene TRBV20-1; D call uncertain. This CDR3 is built from 13 residues. The germline CDR1 and CDR2 sequences are DFQATT and SNEGSKA (reference sequence). The CDR3 loop reads CGAAPVTIDGYTF. CDR3 DNA sequence: TGCGGTGCTGCCCCAGTGACTATTGATGGCTACACCTTC.

The rearrangement uses TRBV4-2 and TRBJ2-3; D not certain. Trimming removed 7 bases from V and 4 bases from J, with 18 bases in between. The CDR3 spans 15 residues. Germline loops: CDR1 LGHNA, CDR2 YNFKEQ. CDR3 nucleotide sequence: TGTGCCAGCAACCACAACTATGTGGGCGCAGATACGCAGTATTTT. Its protein is CASNHNYVGADTQYF.

This clonotype came up a few times. A much larger clonotype is one base distant, so this may be a read error. The chain uses TRBV5-4 and TRBJ2-2, with D hard to call. The CDR3 covers 12 residues. The germline CDR1 and CDR2 sequences are SGHNT and YYREEE (reference sequence). The CDR3 sequence: CANSSATGELFF. CDR3 in DNA: TGTGCCAACAGCTCGGCCACCGGGGAGCTGTTTTTT.

The table lists this clonotype with a count of one. A junction end diverges from the germline sequence, so it may reflect a read error. The chain couples TRBV4-3 to TRBJ2-3; weak D call: TRBD1 (5 bases). Germline values: CDR1 LGHNA, CDR2 YSLEER. The CDR3 consists of 17 residues. For the CDR3, the DNA is TGCCCCAGCAGCCAAGAGGCTGCAGGGTTGCGCACAGATACGCAGTATTTC. This gives the protein CPSSQEAAGLRTDTQYF.

Regarding this clonotype: Because the CDR3 is missing its conserved closing phenylalanine or tryptophan, this is likely a read error. This chain uses TRBV29-1 with TRBJ1-1, with D hard to call. This CDR3 has 14 residues. The germline gives CDR1 SQVTM, CDR2 ANQGSEA. The DNA for the CDR3 is TGCAGCATTCCTCCTCCGGGCAGGAACGCTGAAGCTTTCCTT. Protein: CSIPPPGRNAEAFL.

The chain recombines TRBV11-1 with TRBJ2-1; TRBD2 matches 7 bases. Looked up from germline, CDR1 is SGHAT and CDR2 is FQDESV (reference sequence). This CDR3 has 15 amino acids. V trimming: 4 bases; J trimming: 7 bases; junction bases outside the gene matches: 10. Here the CDR3 DNA reads TGTGCCAGCAGCTCCTCTAGCGGCGGGATGAATGAGCAGTTCTTC. Residues: CASSSSSGGMNEQFF.

This clonotype has just one count. The rearrangement joins TRBV4-2 to TRBJ2-5, with TRBD2 matching over 13 bases. This CDR3 spans 15 amino acids. The germline CDR1 and CDR2 sequences are LGHNA and YNFKEQ. Here the CDR3 DNA reads TGTGCTAACAGCCAACTAGCGGGGGGGCAAGAGACCCAGTACTTC. As protein: CANSQLAGGQETQYF.